The 5 T cell receptor beta chains in this list originate from one sample, sequenced in a study of T cells in Graves' hyperthyroidism and ophthalmopathy. Researchers took RNA transcripts and amplified the TCR beta CDR3 regions from them. HTBI primers were used for first-round RT-PCR of the TCR CDR3. MiXCR was run by TCRdb on the multiplex PCR reads, yielding one entry per CDR3 protein. The data show some 300,000 distinct CDR3 sequences, 16% seen once. The sequencing sample was made of blood. The source of these receptors is a man aged 25 to 40 with Graves' hyperthyroidism.

This clonotype was detected many times. This sequence joins TRBV10-3 and TRBJ2-7, with 9 bases lining up with TRBD2. This CDR3 region has 13 residues. Per the germline V gene, CDR1 is ENHRY and CDR2 is SYGVKD. The ends lost 10 bases at V and 4 bases at J; junction bases unmatched: 8. CDR3 in amino acids: CATSAGGRYEQYF. As DNA, the CDR3 is TGTGCCACCTCAGCGGGAGGCAGGTACGAGCAGTACTTC.

The rearrangement links TRBV10-3 to TRBJ1-1, with 8 positions matching TRBD1. Per the germline V gene, CDR1 is ENHRY and CDR2 is SYGVKD. The CDR3 has 18 residues. V dropped 3 bases and J dropped 6; count of bases not matched to a gene: 18. The CDR3 DNA reads TGTGCCATCAGTGAAACTCAGACAGGGGCCAACAGAGGTTCTGAAGCTTTCTTT. It is translated as CAISETQTGANRGSEAFF.

This clonotype was counted many times. The chain couples TRBV10-2 to TRBJ2-7; 9 nucleotides match TRBD2. CDR1 WSHSY and CDR2 SAAADI come from the germline V gene. V dropped 4 bases and J dropped 4; count of bases not matched to a gene: 5. This CDR3 is built from 14 residues. For the CDR3, the DNA is TGCGCCAGCAGTGTTAGCGGGAGTTTTTACGAGCAGTACTTC. Translating it yields CASSVSGSFYEQYF.

The CDR3 spells CASSFSGASGGYEQYF. For the CDR3, the DNA is TGTGCCAGCAGTTTCTCCGGGGCTAGCGGAGGGTACGAGCAGTACTTC. This chain uses TRBV28 with TRBJ2-7; 7 bases match TRBD2. The CDR3 loop spans 16 amino acids. CDR1 and CDR2 (germline): MDHEN, SYDVKM. Trimming at V came to 3 bases and at J to 4 bases, leaving 12 bases not matched to a gene.

This clonotype was counted at least ten times. The chain couples TRBV27 to TRBJ1-5; D is undetermined. The CDR3 spans 13 residues. Trimming pared 5 bases from V and 2 bases from J, leaving 7 bases between. Germline CDR1 MNHEY, CDR2 SMNVEV (reference sequence). The CDR3 protein is CASSPLGNQPQHF. For the CDR3, the DNA is TGTGCCAGCAGTCCGTTAGGCAATCAGCCCCAGCATTTT.